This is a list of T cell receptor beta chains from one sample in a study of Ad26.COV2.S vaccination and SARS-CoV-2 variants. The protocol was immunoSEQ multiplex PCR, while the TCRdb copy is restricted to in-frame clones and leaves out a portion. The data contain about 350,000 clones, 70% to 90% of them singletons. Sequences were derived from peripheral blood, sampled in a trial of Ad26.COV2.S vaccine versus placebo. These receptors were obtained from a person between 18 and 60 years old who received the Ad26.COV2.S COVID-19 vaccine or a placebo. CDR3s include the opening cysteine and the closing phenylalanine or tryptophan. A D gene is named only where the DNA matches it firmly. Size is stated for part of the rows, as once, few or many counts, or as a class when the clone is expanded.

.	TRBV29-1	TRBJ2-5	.	TGCAGCGTTGGGCAAGAGACCCAGTACTTC	CSVGQETQYF
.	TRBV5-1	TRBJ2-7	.	TGCGCCAGCAGCGCGGGGGTGGGACAGTCCTACGAGCAGTACTTC	CASSAGVGQSYEQYF
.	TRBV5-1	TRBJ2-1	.	TGCGCCAGCAGCTTGGAAGGGGGGAGGACACTGAATGAGCAGTTCTTC	CASSLEGGRTLNEQFF
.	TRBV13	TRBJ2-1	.	TGTGCCAACTCGCGCAGGGGTTCCTACAATGAGCAGTTCTTC	CANSRRGSYNEQFF
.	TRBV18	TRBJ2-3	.	TGTGCCAGCTCACCGGACCTTGGGCAAGGGACGCAGTATTTT	CASSPDLGQGTQYF
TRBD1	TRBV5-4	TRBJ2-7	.	TGTGCCAGCAGCTGGGACAGGGGGTACGAGCAGTACTTC	CASSWDRGYEQYF
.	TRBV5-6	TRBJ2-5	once	.	CASSFGQGVETQYF
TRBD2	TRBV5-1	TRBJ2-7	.	TGCGCCAGCAGCGCCGGGACTAGCGGGTGGGCCTACGAGCAGTACTTC	CASSAGTSGWAYEQYF
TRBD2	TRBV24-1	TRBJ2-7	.	TGTGCCACCAGTGATCTAAACCTAGCGGGAGTCCGCGAGCAGTACTTC	CATSDLNLAGVREQYF
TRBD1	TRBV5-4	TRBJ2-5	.	TGTGCCAGCAGCGCCCGGGAGTGGGACAGGGGGCACGGGACCCAGTACTTC	CASSAREWDRGHGTQYF